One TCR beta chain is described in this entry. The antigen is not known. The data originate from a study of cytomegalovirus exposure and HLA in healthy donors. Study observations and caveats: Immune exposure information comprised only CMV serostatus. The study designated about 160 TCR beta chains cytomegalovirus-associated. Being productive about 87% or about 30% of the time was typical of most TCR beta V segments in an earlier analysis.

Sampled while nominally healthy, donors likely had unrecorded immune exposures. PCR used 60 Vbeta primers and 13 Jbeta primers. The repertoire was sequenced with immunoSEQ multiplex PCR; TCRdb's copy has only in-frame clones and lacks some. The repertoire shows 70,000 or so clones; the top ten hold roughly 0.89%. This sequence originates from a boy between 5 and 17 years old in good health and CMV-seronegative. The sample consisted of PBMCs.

The CDR3, as DNA: TGTGCCAGCGGAAGCAGGGGCCCCTGGGATTCACCCCTCCACTTT. This gives the protein CASGSRGPWDSPLHF. The chain has TRBV6-5 and TRBJ1-6, with a weak D call TRBD1 (6 bases). Germline V gene lookup returns CDR1 MNHEY and CDR2 SVGAGI. This CDR3 has 15 residues. The V and J ends lost 8 bases and 8 bases respectively, with 19 bases between them.